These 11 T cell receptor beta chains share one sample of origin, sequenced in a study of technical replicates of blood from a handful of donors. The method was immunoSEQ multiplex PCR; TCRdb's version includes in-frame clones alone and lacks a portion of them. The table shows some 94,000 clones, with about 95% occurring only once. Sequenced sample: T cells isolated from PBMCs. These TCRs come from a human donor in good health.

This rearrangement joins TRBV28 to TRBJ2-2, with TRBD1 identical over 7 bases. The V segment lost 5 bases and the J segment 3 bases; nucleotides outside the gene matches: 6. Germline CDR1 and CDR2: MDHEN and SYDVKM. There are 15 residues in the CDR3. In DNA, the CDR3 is TGTGCCAGCAGTCCAAGACAGGGCGACACCGGGGAGCTGTTTTTT. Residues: CASSPRQGDTGELFF.

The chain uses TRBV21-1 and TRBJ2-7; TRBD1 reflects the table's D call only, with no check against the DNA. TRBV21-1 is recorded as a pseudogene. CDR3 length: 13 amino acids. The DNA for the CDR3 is TGTGCCAGCAGCTCCCAGGGGGCCCGGGAGCAGTACTTC. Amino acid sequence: CASSSQGAREQYF.

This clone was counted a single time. CDR3 sequence (DNA): TGTGCCAGCAGCCCAACCGGGACAGGGAAGGACGAGCAGTACTTC. As protein: CASSPTGTGKDEQYF. This chain links TRBV9 with TRBJ2-7; TRBD1 matches 9 bases. V gave up 4 bases and J gave up 5 bases; unmatched junction bases: 10. The CDR3 has 15 residues. Germline loops: CDR1 SGDLS, CDR2 YYNGEE.

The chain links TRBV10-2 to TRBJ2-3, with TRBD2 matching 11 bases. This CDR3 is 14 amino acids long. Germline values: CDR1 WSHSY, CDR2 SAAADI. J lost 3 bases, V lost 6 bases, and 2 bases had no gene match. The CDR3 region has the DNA TGCGCCAGCAGGACTAGCGGGACAACAGATACGCAGTATTTT. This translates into CASRTSGTTDTQYF.

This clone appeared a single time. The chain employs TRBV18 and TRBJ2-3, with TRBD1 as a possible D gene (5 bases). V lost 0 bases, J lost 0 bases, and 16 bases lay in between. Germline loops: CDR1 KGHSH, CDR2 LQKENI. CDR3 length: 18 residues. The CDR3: CASSPPPGLPRSTDTQYF. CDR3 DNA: TGTGCCAGCTCACCACCTCCAGGGCTGCCCCGCAGCACAGATACGCAGTATTTT.

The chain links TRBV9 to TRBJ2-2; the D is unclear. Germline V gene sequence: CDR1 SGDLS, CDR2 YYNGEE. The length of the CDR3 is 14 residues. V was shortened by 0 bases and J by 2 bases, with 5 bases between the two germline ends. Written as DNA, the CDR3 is TGTGCCAGCAGCGTAGAACTTAACACCGGGGAGCTGTTTTTT. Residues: CASSVELNTGELFF.

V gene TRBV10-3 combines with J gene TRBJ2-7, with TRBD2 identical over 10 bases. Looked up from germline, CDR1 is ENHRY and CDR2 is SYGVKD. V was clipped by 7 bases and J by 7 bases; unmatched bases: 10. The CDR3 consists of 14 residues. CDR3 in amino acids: CAIKAPSGRSEQYF. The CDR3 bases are TGTGCCATCAAGGCCCCTAGCGGGAGAAGTGAGCAGTACTTC.

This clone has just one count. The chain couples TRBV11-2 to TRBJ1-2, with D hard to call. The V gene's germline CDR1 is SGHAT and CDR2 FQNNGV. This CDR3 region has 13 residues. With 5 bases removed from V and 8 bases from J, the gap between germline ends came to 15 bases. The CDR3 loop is CASSPPVIRGYTF. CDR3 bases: TGTGCCAGCAGCCCTCCGGTCATTCGGGGCTACACCTTC.

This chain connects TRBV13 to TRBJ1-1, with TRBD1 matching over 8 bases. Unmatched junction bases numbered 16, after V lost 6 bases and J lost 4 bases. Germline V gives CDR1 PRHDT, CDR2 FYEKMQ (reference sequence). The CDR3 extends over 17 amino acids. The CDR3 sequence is CASSLGSLQGAVTEAFF. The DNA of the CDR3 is TGTGCCAGCAGTCTCGGTTCTCTTCAGGGGGCGGTCACTGAAGCTTTCTTT.

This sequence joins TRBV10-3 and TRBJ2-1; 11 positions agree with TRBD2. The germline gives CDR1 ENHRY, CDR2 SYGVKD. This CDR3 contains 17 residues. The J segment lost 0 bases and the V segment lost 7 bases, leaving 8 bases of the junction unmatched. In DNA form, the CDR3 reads TGTGCCATCACCCCGGGACTAGCGGTTAGCTCCTACAATGAGCAGTTCTTC. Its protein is CAITPGLAVSSYNEQFF.

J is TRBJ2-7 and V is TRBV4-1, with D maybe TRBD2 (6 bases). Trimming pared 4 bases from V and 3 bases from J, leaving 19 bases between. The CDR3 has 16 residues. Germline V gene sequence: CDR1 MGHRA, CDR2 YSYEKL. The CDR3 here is CASSPLGGGRYYEQYF. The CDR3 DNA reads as TGCGCCAGCAGCCCTCTGGGAGGTGGCAGATACTACGAGCAGTACTTC.